This is a list of T cell receptor beta chains from one sample in a study of T cell repertoires in cytomegalovirus infection. TCRdb independently ran MiXCR on the reads; one entry per CDR3 protein. The sample includes roughly 730,000 distinct CDR3 sequences, roughly a third of them seen just once. Their cognate antigens are unknown. The sequencing here drew on cultured PBMCs, taken from culture after CMV antigen stimulation. Source of these receptors: a human donor in good health (CMV status not recorded). Some clones in this sample may be carry-over from other donors' samples. Both conserved end residues are part of each CDR3. A D gene is named only where the DNA matches it firmly. Size values are once, few and many counts, or a class for expanded clones, and some rows have none.

size: few
J: TRBJ2-7
D: -
V: TRBV7-9
CDR3: CASTNGAYEQYF
DNA: TGTGCCAGCACGAACGGCGCCTACGAGCAGTACTTC

size: -
J: TRBJ1-6
D: -
V: TRBV7-9
CDR3: CASSFGTGISPLHF
DNA: TGTGCCAGCAGCTTTGGCACAGGGATCTCACCCCTCCACTTT

size: -
J: TRBJ2-7
D: -
V: TRBV20-1
CDR3: CSAEIPGGSYEQYF
DNA: TGCAGTGCGGAAATCCCCGGAGGAAGCTACGAGCAGTACTTC

size: -
J: TRBJ2-4
D: -
V: TRBV7-8
CDR3: CASSLVGVVGSLAKNIQYF
DNA: TGTGCCAGCAGCTTAGTAGGAGTAGTGGGCAGCTTAGCCAAAAACATTCAGTACTTC

size: few
J: TRBJ1-5
D: -
V: TRBV7-9
CDR3: CASSLAMGQPQHF
DNA: TGTGCCAGCAGCTTAGCGATGGGTCAGCCCCAGCATTTT

size: -
J: TRBJ2-5
D: TRBD2
V: TRBV7-2
CDR3: CASSFQGTRKETQYF
DNA: TGTGCCAGCAGCTTCCAAGGGACTAGGAAAGAGACCCAGTACTTC

size: -
J: TRBJ1-2
D: -
V: TRBV7-2
CDR3: CASSLLVSDGYTF
DNA: TGTGCCAGCAGCTTACTGGTTTCCGATGGCTACACCTTC

size: -
J: TRBJ1-2
D: -
V: TRBV7-8
CDR3: CASSLNGLNYGYTF
DNA: TGTGCCAGCAGCTTAAACGGGCTCAACTATGGCTACACCTTC

size: many
J: TRBJ2-2
D: -
V: TRBV7-9
CDR3: CASSPPGELFF
DNA: TGTGCCAGCAGCCCACCCGGGGAGCTGTTTTTT

size: few
J: TRBJ2-1
D: -
V: TRBV7-6
CDR3: CASSLAAGNEQFF
DNA: TGTGCCAGCAGCTTAGCTGCGGGAAATGAGCAGTTCTTC

size: -
J: TRBJ2-7
D: -
V: TRBV20-1
CDR3: CSAYDTSGSYEQYF
DNA: TGCAGTGCCTACGACACGTCGGGGTCCTACGAGCAGTACTTC

size: many
J: TRBJ1-2
D: -
V: TRBV7-2
CDR3: CASSQDGFNYGYTF
DNA: TGTGCCAGCAGCCAGGACGGATTCAACTATGGCTACACCTTC

size: few
J: TRBJ1-1
D: -
V: TRBV20-1
CDR3: CSARGQLNTEAFF
DNA: TGCAGTGCTAGAGGGCAGCTGAACACTGAAGCTTTCTTT

size: -
J: TRBJ1-1
D: TRBD1
V: TRBV12-3/TRBV12-4
CDR3: CASSVQEGANTEAFF
DNA: TGTGCCAGCAGTGTGCAAGAGGGGGCGAACACTGAAGCTTTCTTT

size: -
J: TRBJ1-1
D: -
V: TRBV2
CDR3: CASSARNGAFF
DNA: TGTGCCAGCAGTGCTAGGAACGGAGCTTTCTTT

size: -
J: TRBJ1-2
D: -
V: TRBV28
CDR3: CASKTAGEGVYYGYTF
DNA: TGTGCCAGCAAGACCGCGGGGGAGGGAGTTTACTATGGCTACACCTTC

size: -
J: TRBJ2-5
D: TRBD1
V: TRBV7-8
CDR3: CASSGYRDSPQETQYF
DNA: TGTGCCAGCAGCGGATACCGGGACAGTCCACAAGAGACCCAGTACTTC

size: few
J: TRBJ1-6
D: -
V: TRBV19
CDR3: CASRDHRRSRPYNSPLHF
DNA: TGTGCCAGTAGAGATCACCGCCGTAGTAGGCCCTATAATTCACCCCTCCACTTT

size: -
J: TRBJ1-2
D: -
V: TRBV23-1
CDR3: CASSQSSRTPTNYGYTF
DNA: TGCGCCAGCAGTCAATCTTCCAGGACCCCAACTAACTATGGCTACACCTTC

size: few
J: TRBJ1-1
D: -
V: TRBV7-9
CDR3: CASSLGLGPGGAFF
DNA: TGTGCCAGCAGCTTAGGCTTGGGACCGGGCGGCGCTTTCTTT

size: -
J: TRBJ2-1
D: TRBD2
V: TRBV6-1
CDR3: CASLTRGGRGEYNEQFF
DNA: TGTGCCAGCCTCACAAGGGGGGGGCGGGGGGAATACAATGAGCAGTTCTTC

size: -
J: TRBJ2-3
D: -
V: TRBV20-1
CDR3: CSARPGISTDTQYF
DNA: TGCAGTGCTAGGCCCGGGATTAGCACAGATACGCAGTATTTT

size: few
J: TRBJ2-3
D: -
V: TRBV19
CDR3: CASSGGILSSTDTQYF
DNA: TGTGCCAGTAGTGGCGGGATCCTTAGTAGCACAGATACGCAGTATTTT

size: -
J: TRBJ1-1
D: TRBD1
V: TRBV4-1
CDR3: CASSQPGSQGTEAFF
DNA: TGCGCCAGCAGCCAGCCGGGATCACAGGGGACTGAAGCTTTCTTT

size: few
J: TRBJ2-5
D: TRBD2
V: TRBV11-2
CDR3: CASSSGLAGAGETQYF
DNA: TGTGCCAGCAGCTCGGGACTAGCGGGGGCCGGAGAGACCCAGTACTTC

size: -
J: TRBJ1-1
D: -
V: TRBV7-2
CDR3: CASSWGSLNTEAFF
DNA: TGTGCCAGCAGCTGGGGGTCTTTGAACACTGAAGCTTTCTTT

size: few
J: TRBJ2-1
D: TRBD2
V: TRBV12-3/TRBV12-4
CDR3: CASRPTSGRSHEQFF
DNA: TGTGCCAGCAGACCGACTAGCGGGAGATCTCATGAGCAGTTCTTC

size: few
J: TRBJ2-7
D: -
V: TRBV7-6
CDR3: CASSPDASDEQYF
DNA: TGTGCCAGCAGCCCTGACGCTTCCGACGAGCAGTACTTC

size: -
J: TRBJ2-7
D: TRBD2
V: TRBV20-1
CDR3: CSASGLAGPYEQYF
DNA: TGCAGTGCTTCAGGACTAGCGGGACCCTACGAGCAGTACTTC

size: few
J: TRBJ2-3
D: -
V: TRBV7-9
CDR3: CASTLTDSTDTQYF
DNA: TGTGCCAGCACCTTAACCGATAGCACAGATACGCAGTATTTT

size: few
J: TRBJ2-2
D: -
V: TRBV7-6
CDR3: CASSSQAPGELFF
DNA: TGTGCCAGCAGCTCTCAGGCCCCCGGGGAGCTGTTTTTT

size: -
J: TRBJ2-1
D: -
V: TRBV11-2
CDR3: CASSPSGIAGQRGEQFF
DNA: TGTGCCAGCAGCCCCTCCGGAATAGCGGGACAGAGAGGTGAGCAGTTCTTC

size: once
J: TRBJ1-5
D: -
V: TRBV5-4
CDR3: CASIVMEETEPQHF
DNA: TGTGCCAGCATCGTGATGGAGGAGACAGAGCCCCAGCATTTT

size: few
J: TRBJ1-5
D: -
V: TRBV20-1
CDR3: CSARGTGLEGQPQHF
DNA: TGCAGTGCTAGAGGAACGGGGTTAGAGGGCCAGCCCCAGCATTTT

size: few
J: TRBJ1-6
D: -
V: TRBV2
CDR3: CASSEVQIRYNSPLHF
DNA: TGTGCCAGCAGTGAAGTACAGATCCGCTATAATTCACCCCTCCACTTT

size: -
J: TRBJ2-1
D: -
V: TRBV6-1
CDR3: CASTGQLGFDEQFF
DNA: TGTGCCAGCACCGGACAGCTGGGCTTCGATGAGCAGTTCTTC

size: many
J: TRBJ1-5
D: -
V: TRBV7-8
CDR3: CASSTTTLTGRNSQPQHF
DNA: TGTGCCAGCAGCACCACGACCTTAACAGGGAGGAATAGTCAGCCCCAGCATTTT

size: -
J: TRBJ2-7
D: -
V: TRBV7-6
CDR3: CASSLALRSYEQYF
DNA: TGTGCCAGCAGCTTAGCGCTGAGATCCTACGAGCAGTACTTC

size: -
J: TRBJ2-2
D: -
V: TRBV2
CDR3: CASNLAGVRNTGELFF
DNA: TGTGCCAGCAACCTGGCAGGAGTTCGGAACACCGGGGAGCTGTTTTTT

size: few
J: TRBJ1-1
D: TRBD1
V: TRBV18
CDR3: CASSPDRDGSEAFF
DNA: TGTGCCAGCTCACCGGACAGGGATGGTTCTGAAGCTTTCTTT

size: -
J: TRBJ1-1
D: -
V: TRBV20-1
CDR3: CSARSPGASGTEAFF
DNA: TGCAGTGCTAGAAGCCCGGGAGCCTCGGGTACTGAAGCTTTCTTT

size: -
J: TRBJ1-1
D: TRBD1
V: TRBV12-3/TRBV12-4
CDR3: CASRTTGGVAFF
DNA: TGTGCCAGCAGAACGACAGGGGGTGTAGCTTTCTTT

size: few
J: TRBJ1-5
D: -
V: TRBV11-3
CDR3: CASSPLRRYNQPQHF
DNA: TGTGCCAGCAGTCCTCTCAGGCGGTACAATCAGCCCCAGCATTTT

size: -
J: TRBJ2-5
D: TRBD1
V: TRBV6-2/TRBV6-3
CDR3: CASSPRQGLGETQYF
DNA: TGTGCCAGCAGCCCGAGACAGGGGCTCGGGGAGACCCAGTACTTC